These 31 T cell receptor beta chains came from one sample sequenced in a study of shared clonotypes between healthy human individuals. Clones were read by immunoSEQ multiplex PCR, and TCRdb kept only the in-frame ones, dropping some. The sample has some 1 million clones; about 75% are singletons. Sequences were obtained from memory CD4+ T cells sorted from blood. Subset specified: CD45RA-negative fraction. Source of these receptors: a man between 18 and 35 years old in good health.

This clone was seen a few times. This chain uses TRBV4-3 with TRBJ2-1; D remains unclear. Trimming took 4 bases from V and 5 from J, leaving 12 bases between them. This CDR3 contains 14 residues. Germline V gene lookup returns CDR1 LGHNA and CDR2 YSLEER. The CDR3 here is CASSRAVMNNEQFF. The CDR3 nucleotides read TGCGCCAGCAGCCGGGCCGTCATGAACAATGAGCAGTTCTTC.

The chain combines TRBV5-4 with TRBJ2-2; maybe TRBD1 (5 bases). Germline V gene sequence: CDR1 SGHNT, CDR2 YYREEE (reference sequence). This CDR3 is built from 16 residues. V lost 4 bases and J 0 bases, leaving 13 bases between the germline ends. Here the CDR3 DNA reads TGTGCCAGCAGCCCCAGGGCGTTCGCGAACACCGGGGAGCTGTTTTTT. The encoded protein is CASSPRAFANTGELFF. Combining the CDR3 with reference TRBV5-4 and TRBJ2-2 gives the whole variable domain ETGVTQSPTHLIKTRGQQVTLRCSSQSGHNTVSWYQQALGQGPQFIFQYYREEENGRGNFPPRFSGLQFPNYSSELNVNALELDDSALYLCASSPRAFANTGELFFGEGSRLTVL.

The rearrangement links TRBV21-1 to TRBJ2-1. TRBV21-1 is termed a pseudogene. CDR3 length: 13 amino acids. The CDR3 region has the DNA TGTGCCATGCCCCTGCTCCCCTACAATGAGCAGTTCTTC. Its protein is CAMPLLPYNEQFF.

The chain couples TRBV5-6 to TRBJ1-4; a weak D match, TRBD1 (6 bases). Germline V gives CDR1 SGHDT, CDR2 YYEEEE. The CDR3 has 12 amino acids. The germline V and J ends were trimmed by 1 base and 13 bases, with 11 bases remaining between them. This CDR3 is CASSLQGQRLFF. DNA of the CDR3: TGTGCCAGCAGCTTGCAGGGGCAAAGACTGTTTTTT.

The chain joins TRBV4-1 to TRBJ2-6; D is ambiguous. The CDR3 runs 16 residues. V lost 7 bases, J lost 0 bases, and 13 bases lay in between. From germline, CDR1 is MGHRA and CDR2 YSYEKL. CDR3 amino acids: CASIPSVLSGANVLTF. In DNA form, the CDR3 reads TGCGCCAGCATTCCTTCGGTGCTCTCTGGGGCCAACGTCCTGACTTTC.

The table lists this clone with a few counts. This rearrangement joins TRBV25-1 to TRBJ1-2; D may be TRBD1 (6 bases). The CDR3 extends over 14 amino acids. Trimming took 4 bases from V and 3 from J, leaving 12 bases between them. Per the germline V gene, CDR1 is MGHDK and CDR2 is SYGVNS. In DNA, the CDR3 is TGTGCCAGCAGTGGGACAGTGGGGCACTATGGCTACACCTTC. Amino acid sequence: CASSGTVGHYGYTF.

This clone was counted between two and nine times. The chain couples TRBV7-9 to TRBJ2-5; D is unclear. The CDR3 is 12 residues long. Germline assignment: CDR1 SEHNR and CDR2 FQNEAQ (reference sequence). Trimming cost V 1 base and J 4 bases, with 4 bases left between them. The CDR3 loop is CASSLVGETQYF. The CDR3 DNA is TGTGCCAGCAGCTTAGTCGGAGAGACCCAGTACTTC.

The chain carries TRBV7-2 and TRBJ2-7; D gene uncertain. The germline V gene has CDR1 SGHTA and CDR2 FQGNSA. The CDR3 totals 14 residues. V was trimmed by 0 bases and J by 0 bases, leaving 6 bases between them. DNA for the CDR3: TGTGCCAGCAGCTTAGCGAAGCGCTCCTACGAGCAGTACTTC. Protein sequence: CASSLAKRSYEQYF.

To note about this clone: At the DNA level, this CDR3 is encoded by other sequences in the same sample as well. V is TRBV19 and J is TRBJ2-3, with TRBD1 matching 9 bases. This CDR3 has 15 residues. CDR1 is LNHDA, CDR2 SQIVND, per germline (reference sequence). The V gene end was trimmed by 5 bases and the J gene end by 3 bases; junction bases not matched to a gene: 6. CDR3 DNA: TGTGCCAGTAGTTCCCGGGACAGGGTAACAGATACGCAGTATTTT. It specifies CASSSRDRVTDTQYF.

CDR3 nucleotide sequence: TGTGCCAGCAGCTACCAGGCCGTTAACTATGGCTACACCTTC. Encoded protein: CASSYQAVNYGYTF. The chain uses TRBV13 and TRBJ1-2; no definite D call. Trimming cost V 4 bases and J 1 base, with 10 bases left between them. Germline V gene sequence: CDR1 PRHDT, CDR2 FYEKMQ (reference sequence). This CDR3 spans 14 amino acids. Full variable domain (outside the CDR3, taken from reference TRBV13 and TRBJ1-2): AAGVIQSPRHLIKEKRETATLKCYPIPRHDTVYWYQQGPGQDPQFLISFYEKMQSDKGSIPDRFSAQQFSDYHSELNMSSLELGDSALYFCASSYQAVNYGYTFGSGTRLTVV.

The chain uses TRBV4-2 and TRBJ2-2; 7 bases line up with TRBD1. The germline V gene encodes CDR1 LGHNA and CDR2 YNFKEQ. J gave up 6 bases and V 0 bases, and 4 bases lay outside the gene matches. CDR3 length: 15 amino acids. The CDR3 protein is CASSQEKGAAGELFF. CDR3 coding DNA: TGTGCCAGCAGCCAAGAGAAGGGGGCCGCCGGGGAGCTGTTTTTT.

The V and J genes are TRBV9 and TRBJ2-7; 10 bases match TRBD2. V gave up 0 bases and J gave up 6 bases; unmatched junction bases: 3. Germline values: CDR1 SGDLS, CDR2 YYNGEE. This CDR3 has 14 residues. The CDR3 spells CASSVGTSGFEQYF. The CDR3 region has the DNA TGTGCCAGCAGCGTAGGGACTAGCGGATTCGAGCAGTACTTC.

V gene TRBV4-1 combines with J gene TRBJ2-3; 10 bases fit TRBD2. The CDR3 covers 16 residues. The germline V gene encodes CDR1 MGHRA and CDR2 YSYEKL. The V segment lost 4 bases and the J segment 1 base; nucleotides outside the gene matches: 5. In DNA form, the CDR3 reads TGCGCCAGCAGCCGAGCTAGCGGGGGCCGCACAGATACGCAGTATTTT. Translating it yields CASSRASGGRTDTQYF.

The chain couples TRBV2 to TRBJ2-6; a weak D match, TRBD2 (6 bases). Germline CDR1 is SNHLY and CDR2 is FYNNEI. Trimming pared 11 bases from V and 0 bases from J, leaving 8 bases between. The CDR3 is 13 residues long. The CDR3 DNA reads TGTGCCGGGGGGAACTCTGGGGCCAACGTCCTGACTTTC. Translation gives CAGGNSGANVLTF.

The chain employs TRBV7-3 and TRBJ2-3; maybe TRBD2 (5 bases). CDR1 SGHTA and CDR2 FQGTGA come from the germline V gene. Trimming removed 1 base from V and 6 bases from J, with 8 bases in between. The CDR3 runs to 13 residues. As DNA, the CDR3 is TGTGCCAGCAGCTTAATTTGGGAGGATACGCAGTATTTT. Protein sequence: CASSLIWEDTQYF.

This clone came up many times. This CDR3 is also generated by other DNA sequences in the sample. This rearrangement joins TRBV7-9 to TRBJ1-1; 8 nucleotides match TRBD1. CDR3 length equals 14 residues. J gave up 4 bases and V 3 bases, and 4 bases lay outside the gene matches. Germline CDR1 reads SEHNR; CDR2 reads FQNEAQ (reference sequence). The DNA of the CDR3 is TGTGCCAGCAGCTTGCAGGGGGCGGCCACTGAAGCTTTCTTT. This codes for CASSLQGAATEAFF. The variable domain in full, completed from reference TRBV7-9 and TRBJ1-1, reads DTGVSQNPRHKITKRGQNVTFRCDPISEHNRLYWYRQTLGQGPEFLTYFQNEAQLEKSRLLSDRFSAERPKGSFSTLEIQRTEQGDSAMYLCASSLQGAATEAFFGQGTRLTVV.

This sequence joins TRBV6-1 and TRBJ2-7, with 15 positions matching TRBD2. J was trimmed by 2 bases and V by 3 bases; bases with no gene match: 5. The CDR3 totals 17 residues. Germline values: CDR1 MNHNS, CDR2 SASEGT. Here the CDR3 reads CASSDPRTSGRAYEQYF. The CDR3 DNA reads as TGTGCCAGCAGTGACCCCCGGACTAGCGGGAGGGCCTACGAGCAGTACTTC.

V is TRBV11-2 and J is TRBJ2-2; TRBD2 aligns across 8 bases. This CDR3 is built from 16 residues. Looked up from germline, CDR1 is SGHAT and CDR2 is FQNNGV. After removal of 5 bases from V and 6 bases from J, the junction contained 11 bases not matched to a gene. The CDR3 region has the DNA TGTGCCAGCAGCCCCTTCCCAGCGGGAGTAGCCGGGGAGCTGTTTTTT. Protein: CASSPFPAGVAGELFF.

The V and J genes are TRBV6-6 and TRBJ1-3; tentative D call: TRBD1 (5 bases). Germline V gene sequence: CDR1 MNHNY, CDR2 SVGAGI (reference sequence). The CDR3 is 14 residues long. The V end was cut by 5 bases, the J end by 3 bases, with 11 bases between. The CDR3, as DNA: TGTGCCAGCAGTCCCCAGGGTGGTGGAAACACCATATATTTT. Protein sequence: CASSPQGGGNTIYF.

This clone was observed a handful of times. The chain combines TRBV6-5 with TRBJ1-6; TRBD1 matches at 9 bases. Germline CDR1 and CDR2: MNHEY and SVGAGI. Germline trimming cut 2 bases from V and 9 bases from J; bases unmatched to any gene: 5. CDR3 length: 15 residues. CDR3 DNA: TGTGCCAGCAGTTACACACAGGGGGCGGGTTCACCCCTCCACTTT. Protein product: CASSYTQGAGSPLHF.

The chain uses TRBV25-1 and TRBJ1-1; D is undetermined. The V and J ends lost 4 bases and 4 bases respectively, with 10 bases between them. Germline CDR1 is MGHDK and CDR2 is SYGVNS. The CDR3 is made up of 13 amino acids. The DNA of the CDR3 is TGTGCCAGCAGTGTACCAGGAGGCACTGAAGCTTTCTTT. Its protein product is CASSVPGGTEAFF.

This CDR3 reads CASSQEQYPSSGNTIYF. The CDR3 DNA reads as TGCGCCAGCAGCCAAGAACAGTACCCGAGCTCTGGAAACACCATATATTTT. The chain is built from TRBV4-1 and TRBJ1-3; no clear D gene. The germline V gene encodes CDR1 MGHRA and CDR2 YSYEKL. CDR3 length: 17 residues. V lost 0 bases and J 0 bases, leaving 12 bases between the germline ends.

This clone appeared many times. The chain recombines TRBV30 with TRBJ1-5; 8 nucleotides match TRBD1. V dropped 4 bases and J dropped 6; count of bases not matched to a gene: 5. The CDR3 has 13 amino acids. Germline V lookup: CDR1 GTSNPN, CDR2 SVGIG (reference sequence). CDR3 coding DNA: TGTGCCTGGACTCAGGGGGCTGGTCAGCCCCAGCATTTT. Its translation is CAWTQGAGQPQHF.

This chain uses TRBV5-1 with TRBJ2-7; TRBD1 or TRBD2 may be the D gene (7 bases each). V lost 4 bases and J 3 bases, leaving 20 bases between the germline ends. Germline CDR1 is SGHRS and CDR2 is YFSETQ. This CDR3 has 16 residues. Written as DNA, the CDR3 is TGCGCCAGCAGCCGATCGACAGGGAGGGAATTCTACGAGCAGTACTTC. It encodes CASSRSTGREFYEQYF.

This clone has just a few counts. This chain links TRBV5-5 with TRBJ1-1; D uncertain. V lost 2 bases, J lost 5 bases, and 4 bases lay in between. This CDR3 spans 11 amino acids. From germline, CDR1 is SGHKS and CDR2 YYEKEE (reference sequence). The DNA for the CDR3 is TGTGCCAGCAGCTTAACGACTGAAGCTTTCTTT. Translation gives CASSLTTEAFF.

V gene TRBV28 combines with J gene TRBJ1-3; D call uncertain. CDR1 is MDHEN and CDR2 is SYDVKM in the germline V gene. CDR3 length: 15 residues. The V gene lost 5 bases and the J gene lost 0 bases, with 11 bases spanning the gap. CDR3 nucleotide sequence: TGTGCCAGCAGTACTTTAGGTGGCTCTGGAAACACCATATATTTT. It yields the protein CASSTLGGSGNTIYF.

The rearrangement joins TRBV11-2 to TRBJ2-7; either TRBD1 or TRBD2 may supply D (5 bases each). Germline CDR1 and CDR2: SGHAT and FQNNGV. V was shortened by 5 bases and J by 3 bases, with 14 bases between the two germline ends. This CDR3 is built from 14 residues. The CDR3 nucleotides are TGTGCCAGCAGCCCATGGGGGTCCCGCTACGAGCAGTACTTC. It translates to CASSPWGSRYEQYF.

This chain joins TRBV28 and TRBJ2-7; 9 bases fit TRBD1. The ends lost 1 base at V and 7 bases at J; junction bases unmatched: 5. This CDR3 is built from 14 residues. Germline CDR1 MDHEN, CDR2 SYDVKM. The CDR3 loop is CASSLFGTGSEQYF. The CDR3 nucleotides are TGTGCCAGCAGTTTATTCGGGACAGGGAGTGAGCAGTACTTC.

This clone was seen once. This sequence joins TRBV7-2 and TRBJ2-4; D remains ambiguous. The CDR3 runs to 18 residues. Germline CDR1 reads SGHTA; CDR2 reads FQGNSA. V lost 4 bases and J 0 bases, leaving 19 bases between the germline ends. The CDR3 DNA reads TGTGCCAGCAGCTCGAACCCTACATATAGCCTAGCCAAAAACATTCAGTACTTC. The encoded protein is CASSSNPTYSLAKNIQYF. Filled out from reference TRBV7-2 and TRBJ2-4, the complete variable domain reads GAGVSQSPSNKVTEKGKDVELRCDPISGHTALYWYRQSLGQGLEFLIYFQGNSAPDKSGLPSDRFSAERTGGSVSTLTIQRTQQEDSAVYLCASSSNPTYSLAKNIQYFGAGTRLSVL.

V usage is TRBV27 and J usage is TRBJ2-6, with D perhaps TRBD1 or TRBD2 (5 bases each). This CDR3 is built from 19 residues. V was cut by 6 bases and J by 1 base, with 22 bases left in between. CDR1 and CDR2 from the germline V gene are MNHEY and SMNVEV (reference sequence). The CDR3 sequence is CASSERGARGRSGANVLTF. The CDR3 DNA reads TGTGCCAGCAGCGAAAGAGGGGCGCGCGGACGGTCTGGGGCCAACGTCCTGACTTTC.

This clone has only one observation. The chain is built from TRBV28 and TRBJ1-1; D is possibly TRBD1 (5 bases). This CDR3 spans 14 amino acids. V was shortened by 5 bases and J by 2 bases, with 12 bases between the two germline ends. Germline assignment: CDR1 MDHEN and CDR2 SYDVKM. The CDR3 DNA reads as TGTGCCAGCAGTCGGACACCACTCAACACTGAAGCTTTCTTT. Its protein is CASSRTPLNTEAFF.